A selection of T cell receptor beta chains follows, all from one sample in a study of blood T cell repertoires in COVID-19. Clones were read by immunoSEQ multiplex PCR, and TCRdb kept only the in-frame ones, dropping some. In the table there are around 250,000 clones, approximately 82% of which are singletons. Sequenced input: PBMCs or T cells enriched from blood (not recorded which). The receptors derive from a man aged 35 to 55 who had been exposed to COVID-19. Each CDR3 is given with its conserved first and last residue. D genes are given only for firm matches. The size field is filled for only some rows; it gives once, few, many or a size class.

CDR3 protein	CDR3 DNA	J gene	clone size	D gene	V gene
CASRGQGDNEQFF	TGCGCCAGCAGAGGGCAGGGTGACAATGAGCAGTTCTTC	TRBJ2-1	few	NA	TRBV5-1
CASSLSGQGVYGYTF	TGCGCCAGCAGCCTGTCGGGACAGGGGGTCTATGGCTACACCTTC	TRBJ1-2	NA	TRBD1	TRBV5-1
CATSGKGQSLLDTEAFF	TGTGCCACCAGCGGAAAAGGACAGAGTTTATTGGACACTGAAGCTTTCTTT	TRBJ1-1	NA	NA	TRBV15
CASSYLGVTGGYGYTF	TGTGCCAGCAGTTACTTAGGGGTGACAGGTGGCTATGGCTACACCTTC	TRBJ1-2	NA	NA	TRBV6-5
CAWTDLTGTYGYTF	TGTGCCTGGACCGACCTGACAGGGACCTATGGCTACACCTTC	TRBJ1-2	NA	TRBD1	TRBV30
CASSLGAGSYEQYF	TGTGCCAGCAGCTTAGGGGCGGGATCCTACGAGCAGTACTTC	TRBJ2-7	NA	NA	TRBV7-9
CSASLLRDRGEGYTF	TGCAGTGCTAGTCTTTTAAGGGACAGGGGGGAGGGCTACACCTTC	TRBJ1-2	once	TRBD1	TRBV20-1
CASSPPRGSSKDTQYF	TGTGCCAGCTCACCACCCCGGGGGTCCTCCAAAGATACGCAGTATTTT	TRBJ2-3	NA	NA	TRBV18
CAWSGGWESYGYTF	TGTGCCTGGAGTGGCGGCTGGGAGTCCTATGGCTACACCTTC	TRBJ1-2	many	NA	TRBV30
CASSLETGGAFPYEQYF	TGTGCCAGCAGCTTAGAAACAGGGGGCGCTTTCCCCTACGAGCAGTACTTC	TRBJ2-7	NA	TRBD1	TRBV11-3
CASQEGGTLNQPQHF	TGTGCCAGCCAGGAGGGCGGGACTCTCAATCAGCCCCAGCATTTT	TRBJ1-5	few	NA	TRBV6-5
CASVSGSTINEKLFF	TGTGCCAGCGTGAGCGGGTCCACGATAAATGAAAAACTGTTTTTT	TRBJ1-4	NA	NA	TRBV28
CASSTRDSGRLEQFF	TGTGCCAGCAGCACTAGAGATAGCGGGAGGTTGGAGCAGTTCTTC	TRBJ2-1	few	TRBD2	TRBV11-3
CASSLASRQGGNYGYTF	TGCGCCAGCAGCTTAGCGTCGAGACAGGGGGGGAACTATGGCTACACCTTC	TRBJ1-2	NA	TRBD1	TRBV5-1
CASIKGAPVGEAFF	TGTGCCAGCATAAAGGGGGCGCCGGTGGGTGAAGCTTTCTTT	TRBJ1-1	NA	TRBD1	TRBV2
CASSLDVRGSGNTIYF	TGTGCCAGCAGTTTGGACGTCAGGGGCTCTGGAAACACCATATATTTT	TRBJ1-3	NA	NA	TRBV28
CASSLVPFGVRQEETQYF	TGTGCCAGCAGCTTAGTTCCCTTCGGGGTACGACAGGAAGAGACCCAGTACTTC	TRBJ2-5	few	NA	TRBV11-2
CASNRAGTDTQYF	TGTGCCAGCAACAGGGCCGGCACAGATACGCAGTATTTT	TRBJ2-3	NA	NA	TRBV9
CASSEKTSGSSYEQYF	TGTGCCAGCAGTGAAAAAACTAGCGGGAGCTCCTACGAGCAGTACTTC	TRBJ2-7	NA	TRBD2	TRBV28
CASRGGGERQYF	TGTGCCAGTAGGGGAGGGGGAGAGCGGCAGTACTTC	TRBJ2-4	NA	NA	TRBV19
CASSLTTGDYGYTF	TGTGCCAGCAGCTTGACTACCGGGGACTATGGCTACACCTTC	TRBJ1-2	NA	NA	TRBV5-5
CASSQEPHRDGYTF	TGCGCCAGCAGCCAAGAGCCGCACAGGGATGGCTACACCTTC	TRBJ1-2	NA	NA	TRBV4-1
CASSLEQPGPLHF	TGTGCCAGCAGCTTGGAGCAGCCAGGGCCCCTCCACTTT	TRBJ1-6	NA	NA	TRBV5-4
CAWFFSTEAFF	TGTGCCTGGTTTTTTAGCACTGAAGCTTTCTTT	TRBJ1-1	NA	NA	TRBV30
CAASSWRTQPQHF	TGTGCCGCCTCTTCCTGGAGAACCCAGCCCCAGCATTTT	TRBJ1-5	NA	NA	TRBV2
CASGGGSYLQPQHF	TGTGCCAGTGGGGGGGGGTCCTATCTTCAGCCCCAGCATTTT	TRBJ1-5	NA	NA	TRBV19
CASSLGPRQPEAFF	TGTGCCAGCAGCTTGGGGCCAAGACAGCCTGAAGCTTTCTTT	TRBJ1-1	once	NA	TRBV5-4
CASSLESGGYGYTF	TGCGCCAGCAGCTTGGAGTCGGGAGGGTATGGCTACACCTTC	TRBJ1-2	NA	NA	TRBV5-1
CASNARRTDTQYF	TGTGCCAGTAACGCTAGACGCACAGATACGCAGTATTTT	TRBJ2-3	NA	NA	TRBV19
CASRGQYNQPQHF	TGTGCCAGCAGAGGACAGTACAATCAGCCCCAGCATTTT	TRBJ1-5	once	NA	TRBV2
CASRAGGAANEKLFF	TGTGCCAGCAGAGCCGGGGGGGCGGCTAATGAAAAACTGTTTTTT	TRBJ1-4	once	NA	TRBV3-1/TRBV3-2
CASSLSLGLAQETQYF	TGTGCCAGCAGCTTATCCCTCGGACTGGCCCAAGAGACCCAGTACTTC	TRBJ2-5	NA	NA	TRBV11-3
CAWSTGIYQPQHF	TGTGCCTGGTCGACAGGGATTTACCAGCCCCAGCATTTT	TRBJ1-5	NA	TRBD1	TRBV30
CASSEQWTGLPQLEQFF	TGTGCCAGCAGTGAACAATGGACCGGACTCCCCCAGCTTGAGCAGTTCTTC	TRBJ2-1	NA	NA	TRBV2
CASITRGTSYEQYF	TGTGCCAGCATTACCAGGGGAACCTCCTACGAGCAGTACTTC	TRBJ2-7	NA	NA	TRBV6-5
CAWSGGRGGYEQYF	TGTGCCTGGAGTGGGGGCAGGGGAGGGTACGAGCAGTACTTC	TRBJ2-7	NA	NA	TRBV30